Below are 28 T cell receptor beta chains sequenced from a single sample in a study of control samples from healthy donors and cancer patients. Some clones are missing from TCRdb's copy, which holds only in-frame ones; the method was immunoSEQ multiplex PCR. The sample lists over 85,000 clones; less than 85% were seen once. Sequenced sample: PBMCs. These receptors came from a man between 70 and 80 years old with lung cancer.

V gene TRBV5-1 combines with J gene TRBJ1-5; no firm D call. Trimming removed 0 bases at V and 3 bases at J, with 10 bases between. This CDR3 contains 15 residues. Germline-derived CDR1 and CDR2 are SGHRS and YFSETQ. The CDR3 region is CASSLDGVPNQPQHF. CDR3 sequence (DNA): TGCGCCAGCAGCTTGGACGGGGTACCCAATCAGCCCCAGCATTTT.

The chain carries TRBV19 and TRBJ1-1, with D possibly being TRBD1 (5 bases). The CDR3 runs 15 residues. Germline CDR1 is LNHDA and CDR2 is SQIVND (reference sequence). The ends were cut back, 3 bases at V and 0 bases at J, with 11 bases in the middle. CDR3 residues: CASSMGPRMNTEAFF. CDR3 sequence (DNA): TGTGCCAGTAGTATGGGACCGCGCATGAACACTGAAGCTTTCTTT.

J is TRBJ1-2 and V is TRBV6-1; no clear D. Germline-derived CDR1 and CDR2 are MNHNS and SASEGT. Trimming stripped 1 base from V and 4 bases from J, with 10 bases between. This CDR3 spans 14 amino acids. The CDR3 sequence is CASSEVRTSYGYTF. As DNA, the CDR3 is TGTGCCAGCAGTGAAGTTCGCACCAGCTATGGCTACACCTTC.

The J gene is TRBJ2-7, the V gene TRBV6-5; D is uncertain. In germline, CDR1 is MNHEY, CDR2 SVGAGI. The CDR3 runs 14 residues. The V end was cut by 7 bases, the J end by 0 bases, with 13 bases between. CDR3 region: CASTRTVSSYEQYF. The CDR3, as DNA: TGTGCCAGCACACGGACGGTGAGCTCCTACGAGCAGTACTTC.

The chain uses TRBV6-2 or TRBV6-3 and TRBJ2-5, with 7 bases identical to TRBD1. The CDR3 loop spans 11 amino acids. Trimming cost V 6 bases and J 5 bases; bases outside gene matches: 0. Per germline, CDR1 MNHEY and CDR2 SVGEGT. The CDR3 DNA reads TGTGCCAGCAGCAGGGGGGAGACCCAGTACTTC. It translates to CASSRGETQYF.

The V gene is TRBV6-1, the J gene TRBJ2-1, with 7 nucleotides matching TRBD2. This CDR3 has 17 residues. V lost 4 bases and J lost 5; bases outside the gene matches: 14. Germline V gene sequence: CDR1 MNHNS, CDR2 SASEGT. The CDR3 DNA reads TGTGCCAGCAGTGTTTTACAGTGGGGGGGTTTAAACAATGAGCAGTTCTTC. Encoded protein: CASSVLQWGGLNNEQFF.

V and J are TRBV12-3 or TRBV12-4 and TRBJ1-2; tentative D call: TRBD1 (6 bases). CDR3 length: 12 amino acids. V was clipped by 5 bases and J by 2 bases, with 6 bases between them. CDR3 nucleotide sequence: TGTGCCAGCAGTGGACAGAACTATGGCTACACCTTC. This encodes CASSGQNYGYTF.

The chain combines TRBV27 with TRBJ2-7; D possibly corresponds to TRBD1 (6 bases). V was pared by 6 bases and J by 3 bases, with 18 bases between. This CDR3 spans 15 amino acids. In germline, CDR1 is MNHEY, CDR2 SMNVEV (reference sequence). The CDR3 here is CASRSNRAVLYEQYF. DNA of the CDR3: TGTGCCAGCAGATCGAACAGGGCAGTTCTCTACGAGCAGTACTTC.

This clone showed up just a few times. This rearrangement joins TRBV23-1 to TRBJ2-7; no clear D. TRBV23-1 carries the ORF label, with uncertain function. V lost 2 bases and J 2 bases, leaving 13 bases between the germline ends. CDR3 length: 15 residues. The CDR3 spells CASSQRRAGPYEQYF. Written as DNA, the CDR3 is TGCGCCAGCAGTCAACGTAGGGCAGGTCCCTACGAGCAGTACTTC.

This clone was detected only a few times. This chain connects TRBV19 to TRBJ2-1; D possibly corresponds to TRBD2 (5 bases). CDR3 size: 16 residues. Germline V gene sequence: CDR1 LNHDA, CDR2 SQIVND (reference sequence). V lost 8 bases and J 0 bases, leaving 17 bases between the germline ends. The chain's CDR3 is CASSTRGIGSYNEQFF. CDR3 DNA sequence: TGTGCCAGTTCCACCCGGGGTATAGGCTCCTACAATGAGCAGTTCTTC.

For the CDR3, the DNA is TGCGCCAGCACCCACACCGGGGAGCTGTTTTTT. It codes for CASTHTGELFF. The chain employs TRBV5-1 and TRBJ2-2; no clear D. Germline CDR1 is SGHRS and CDR2 is YFSETQ. Trimming removed 6 bases at V and 3 bases at J, with 3 bases between. This CDR3 has 11 residues.

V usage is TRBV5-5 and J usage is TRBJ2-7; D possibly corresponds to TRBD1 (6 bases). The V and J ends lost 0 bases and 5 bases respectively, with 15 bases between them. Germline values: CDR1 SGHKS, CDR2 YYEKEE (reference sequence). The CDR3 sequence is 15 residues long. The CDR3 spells CASSLVGAPYHEQYF. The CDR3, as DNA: TGTGCCAGCAGCTTGGTGGGGGCCCCCTACCACGAGCAGTACTTC.

The CDR3 nucleotides read TGTGCCTGGAGTGAGACAGGGGGACGCAATGAGCAGTTCTTC. It specifies CAWSETGGRNEQFF. This chain connects TRBV30 to TRBJ2-1, with 9 positions matching TRBD1. The germline V gene encodes CDR1 GTSNPN and CDR2 SVGIG (reference sequence). The CDR3 runs to 14 residues. V gave up 1 base and J gave up 6 bases; unmatched junction bases: 4.

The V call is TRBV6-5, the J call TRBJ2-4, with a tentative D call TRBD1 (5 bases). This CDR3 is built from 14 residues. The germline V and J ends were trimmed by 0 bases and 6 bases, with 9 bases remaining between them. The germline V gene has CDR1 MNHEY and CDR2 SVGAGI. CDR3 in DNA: TGTGCCAGCAGTTACTCGCGGCAGGGAAACATTCAGTACTTC. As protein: CASSYSRQGNIQYF.

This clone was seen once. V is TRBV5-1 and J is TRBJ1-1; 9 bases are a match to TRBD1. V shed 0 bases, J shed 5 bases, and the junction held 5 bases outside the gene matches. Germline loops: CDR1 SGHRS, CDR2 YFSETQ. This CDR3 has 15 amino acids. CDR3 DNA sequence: TGCGCCAGCAGCTTGGAAGGACAGGGGTTGACTGAAGCTTTCTTT. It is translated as CASSLEGQGLTEAFF.

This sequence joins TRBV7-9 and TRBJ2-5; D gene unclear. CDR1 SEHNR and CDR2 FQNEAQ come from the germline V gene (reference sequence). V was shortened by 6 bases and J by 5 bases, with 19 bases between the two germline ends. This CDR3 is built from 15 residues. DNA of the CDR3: TGTGCCAGCAGGCCCCGTTTGGGTCGGAAGGAGACCCAGTACTTC. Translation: CASRPRLGRKETQYF.

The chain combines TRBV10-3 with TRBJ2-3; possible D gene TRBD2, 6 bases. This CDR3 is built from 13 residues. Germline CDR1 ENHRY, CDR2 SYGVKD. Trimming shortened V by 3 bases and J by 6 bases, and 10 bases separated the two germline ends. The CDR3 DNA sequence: TGTGCCATCAGTGAAGGAGGGCGCGATACGCAGTATTTT. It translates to CAISEGGRDTQYF.

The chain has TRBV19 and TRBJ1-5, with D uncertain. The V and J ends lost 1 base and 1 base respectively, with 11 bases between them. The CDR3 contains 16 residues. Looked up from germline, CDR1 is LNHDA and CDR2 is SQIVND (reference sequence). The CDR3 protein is CASSIATGWSNQPQHF. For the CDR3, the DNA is TGTGCCAGTAGTATAGCTACTGGATGGAGCAATCAGCCCCAGCATTTT.

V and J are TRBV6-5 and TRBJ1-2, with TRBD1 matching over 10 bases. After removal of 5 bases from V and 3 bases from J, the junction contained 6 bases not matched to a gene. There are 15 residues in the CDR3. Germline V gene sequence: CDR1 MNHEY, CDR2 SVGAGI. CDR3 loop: CASSRGQGLYYGYTF. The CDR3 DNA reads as TGTGCCAGCAGTCGGGGACAGGGGCTCTACTATGGCTACACCTTC.

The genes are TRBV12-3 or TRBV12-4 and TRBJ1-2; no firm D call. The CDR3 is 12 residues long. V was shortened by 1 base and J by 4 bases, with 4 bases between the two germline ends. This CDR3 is CASSLGSYGYTF. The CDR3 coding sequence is TGTGCCAGCAGTTTAGGCAGCTATGGCTACACCTTC.

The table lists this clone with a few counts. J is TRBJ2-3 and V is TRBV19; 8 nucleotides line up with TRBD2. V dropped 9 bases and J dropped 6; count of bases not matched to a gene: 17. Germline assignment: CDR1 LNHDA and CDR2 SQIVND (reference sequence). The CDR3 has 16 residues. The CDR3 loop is CASMRRGAGAEDTQYF. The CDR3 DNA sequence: TGTGCCAGCATGCGGCGGGGGGCCGGAGCAGAGGATACGCAGTATTTT. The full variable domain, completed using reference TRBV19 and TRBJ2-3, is DGGITQSPKYLFRKEGQNVTLSCEQNLNHDAMYWYRQDPGQGLRLIYYSQIVNDFQKGDIAEGYSVSREKKESFPLTVTSAQKNPTAFYLCASMRRGAGAEDTQYFGPGTRLTVL.

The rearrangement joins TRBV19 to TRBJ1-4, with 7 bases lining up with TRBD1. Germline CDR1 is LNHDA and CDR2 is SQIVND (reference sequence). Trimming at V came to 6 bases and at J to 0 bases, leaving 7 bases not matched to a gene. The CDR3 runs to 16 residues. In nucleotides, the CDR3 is TGTGCCAGTAGCTTTGGACAGGTCGCAACTAATGAAAAACTGTTTTTT. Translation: CASSFGQVATNEKLFF.

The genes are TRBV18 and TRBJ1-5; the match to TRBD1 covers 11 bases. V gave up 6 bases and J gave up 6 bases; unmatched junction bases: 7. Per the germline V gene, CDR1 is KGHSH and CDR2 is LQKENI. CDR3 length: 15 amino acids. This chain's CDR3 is CASSDGTGGSQPQHF. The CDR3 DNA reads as TGTGCCAGCTCGGACGGGACAGGGGGAAGTCAGCCCCAGCATTTT.

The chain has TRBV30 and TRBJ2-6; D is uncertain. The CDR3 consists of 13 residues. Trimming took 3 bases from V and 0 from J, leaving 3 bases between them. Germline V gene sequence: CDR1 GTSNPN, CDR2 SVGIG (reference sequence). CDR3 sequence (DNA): TGTGCCTGGAGCCGCTCTGGGGCCAACGTCCTGACTTTC. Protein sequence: CAWSRSGANVLTF.

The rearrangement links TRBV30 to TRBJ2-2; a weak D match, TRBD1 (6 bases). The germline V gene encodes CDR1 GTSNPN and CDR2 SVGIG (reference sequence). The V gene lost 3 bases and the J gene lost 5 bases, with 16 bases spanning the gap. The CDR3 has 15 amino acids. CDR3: CAWRAQSTGTGELFF. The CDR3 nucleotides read TGTGCCTGGAGAGCCCAATCAACAGGGACCGGGGAGCTGTTTTTT.

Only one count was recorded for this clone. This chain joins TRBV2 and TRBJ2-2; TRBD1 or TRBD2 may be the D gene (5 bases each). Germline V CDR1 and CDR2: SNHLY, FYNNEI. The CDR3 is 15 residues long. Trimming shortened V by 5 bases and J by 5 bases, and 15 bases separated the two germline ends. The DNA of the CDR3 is TGTGCCAGCAGTACGACAGAGGGGTTGACCGGGGAGCTGTTTTTT. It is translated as CASSTTEGLTGELFF.

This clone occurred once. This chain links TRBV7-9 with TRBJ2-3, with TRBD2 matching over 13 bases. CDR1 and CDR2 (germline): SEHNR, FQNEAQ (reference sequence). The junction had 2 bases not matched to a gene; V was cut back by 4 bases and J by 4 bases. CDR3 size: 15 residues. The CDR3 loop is CASSYGLAGADTQYF. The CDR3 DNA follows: TGTGCCAGCAGCTACGGACTAGCGGGGGCAGATACGCAGTATTTT.

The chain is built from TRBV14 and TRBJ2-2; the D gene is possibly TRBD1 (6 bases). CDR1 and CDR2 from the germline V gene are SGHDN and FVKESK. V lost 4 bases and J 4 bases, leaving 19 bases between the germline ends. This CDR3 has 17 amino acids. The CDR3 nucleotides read TGTGCCAGCAGCCCTGGACAGCTCCCGACGATCACCGGGGAGCTGTTTTTT. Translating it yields CASSPGQLPTITGELFF.